The TCR beta chain described here comes from a study of blood T cell repertoires in COVID-19. Study at large: Some COVID-19 samples were acute and others convalescent; all came from the United States, Italy and Spain. T cells, B-cell-depleted T cells, or PBMCs provided the cDNA or gDNA that served as material.

J was trimmed by 8 bases and V by 3 bases; bases with no gene match: 8. Germline values: CDR1 MNHEY, CDR2 SVGAGI. There are 15 residues in the CDR3. Original processing methods: Reference gene primer amplification gave nucleated cell count estimates. Clones were sequenced by immunoSEQ multiplex PCR, and TCRdb holds only the in-frame ones, with some missing. Clone size and V and J calls were adopted from that table, with D and trimming inferred from the DNA. The sample contains roughly 140,000 clones, under 85% of which appear only once. The chain employs TRBV6-5 and TRBJ1-2, with 11 bases aligning to TRBD1. This sequence originates from a woman older than 75 with acute or convalescent COVID-19. The sequenced sample was peripheral blood. The CDR3 sequence is CASSYFGTGGRGYTF. The DNA for the CDR3 is TGTGCCAGCAGTTATTTCGGGACAGGGGGGCGAGGCTACACCTTC.